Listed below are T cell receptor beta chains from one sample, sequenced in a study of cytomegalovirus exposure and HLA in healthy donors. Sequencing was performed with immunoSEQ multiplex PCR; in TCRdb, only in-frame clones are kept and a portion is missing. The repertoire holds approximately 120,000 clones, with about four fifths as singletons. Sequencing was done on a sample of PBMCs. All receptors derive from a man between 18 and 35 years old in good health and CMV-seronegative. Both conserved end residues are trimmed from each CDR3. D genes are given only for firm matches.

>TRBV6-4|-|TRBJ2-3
ASSFTGGTDTQY
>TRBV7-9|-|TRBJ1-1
AGGNPEAF
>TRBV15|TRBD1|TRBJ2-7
ATSRVLTGGGQEQY
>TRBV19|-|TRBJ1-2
ASSLEGLGYGYT
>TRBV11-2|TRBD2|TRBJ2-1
ASSPKAGAQSYNEQF
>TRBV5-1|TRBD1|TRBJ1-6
ASSLGTANSPLH
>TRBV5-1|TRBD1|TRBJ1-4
ASSLSTGTEKLF
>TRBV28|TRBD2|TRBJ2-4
ASSSLAGGQNIQY
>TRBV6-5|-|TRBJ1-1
ASRDSVWGTEAF
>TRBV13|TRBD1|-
ASSPAGQGNPNEQY
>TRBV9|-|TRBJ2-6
ASSVEGPGANVLT